The clone carrying this T cell receptor beta chain was found a few times. The antigen is unknown. Looked up from germline, CDR1 is MGHDK and CDR2 is SYGVNS. The CDR3 is 15 amino acids. Unmatched junction bases numbered 5, after V lost 6 bases and J lost 4 bases. The source of the sample is a study of OX40 agonist ivuxolimab in advanced cancers. Study-level background: Partial responses occurred in three patients (one hepatocellular carcinoma, two cutaneous melanoma).

Study-level findings and limits: Expanded peripheral T cells had an undetermined antigen specificity. Clonal expansion by week 6 occurred in CD4+ and CD8+ blood T cells (at 0.1 to 3.0 mg/kg).

Only in-frame clones appear in the TCRdb table, and some are missing; sequencing was by immunoSEQ multiplex PCR. The sample holds about 64,000 clones, roughly 90% seen once. The sequences come from CD4+ or CD8+ T cells sorted from blood, collected in a trial of the OX40 agonist ivuxolimab. This sequence was found in an adult with an advanced solid tumor such as melanoma, head and neck, liver or kidney cancer. The chain carries TRBV25-1 and TRBJ2-1, with 11 bases identical to TRBD2. The CDR3 DNA is TGTGCCAGCAGGGGAGGGACTAGCGGATACAATGAGCAGTTCTTC. Protein product: CASRGGTSGYNEQFF. The full variable domain, with the rest looked up from reference TRBV25-1 and TRBJ2-1, is EADIYQTPRYLVIGTGKKITLECSQTMGHDKMYWYQQDPGMELHLIHYSYGVNSTEKGDLSSESTVSRIRTEHFPLTLESARPSHTSQYLCASRGGTSGYNEQFFGPGTRLTVL.